This T cell receptor beta chain was obtained from a study of read filtering for tumor transcriptome and immune sequencing (TCRdb year 2020). With regard to the full study: Of the patients in the cohort, some 17 were male and 14 to 15 were female, and their mean age was 65.9 years, with a range of about 47 to 80. By revised international staging, eight or nine patients were R-ISS I, some 17 were R-ISS II and 7 were R-ISS III. One main goal was a read-filtering strategy for immune repertoire data, in particular deciding whether clonotypes backed by only one read should be removed. The study compared TCR repertoires from targeted immune repertoire sequencing and bulk whole-transcriptome sequencing run on the same bone marrow samples. Per sample, about 3.5 to 11 million TCR-region mapped reads were obtained with IR-seq, compared with only roughly 80 to 1273 with RNA-seq. After DNase treatment, whole-transcriptome libraries were prepared using the TruSeq RNA Access Library Prep Kit. General findings and caveats noted by the study authors: Compared with RNA-seq, IR-seq captured clonotypes at much higher depth and more reliably, and a smaller IR-seq throughput was enough to identify most shared clonotypes. Rather than purified T cells, the sorted CD138-negative fraction was a mixed bone marrow immune population. In IR-seq, around 80% of clonotypes but approximately 4% of total reads were represented by single-read clonotypes, whereas in RNA-seq, 74.6% of clonotypes and almost 45% of reads were represented by single-read clonotypes. The correlation between IR-seq and RNA-seq shared clonotype proportions rose when single-read clonotypes were removed.

The Immunoverse kit was used to build TCR libraries from 400 ng RNA, with molecular barcoded adaptors covering alpha/delta and beta/gamma chains. TCR library preparation used the same RNA that went into transcriptome sequencing. Sequencing of TCR libraries was carried out on an Illumina HiSeq 4000 with 2 x 150 cycles. As for the authors' bioinformatics: Using MiXCR, which included quality filtering and error correction, TCR reads were aligned to human V, D, J and C references and then assembled into CDR3 clonotypes. Clonotype counts and gene usage diversity were analyzed with the tcR package in R. Raw mapping reads were checked after the RNA-seq reads had been mapped by STAR aligner version 2.5.3a onto the human GRCh37 genome. To test how sequencing depth affects detected clonotypes, IR-seq fastq files were randomly downsampled with Seqtk 1.3. Using fastp at Q25 and MiXCR, TCRdb reprocessed the public reads and kept productive beta chains. CDR3 protein duplicates are merged, each entry listing the most common genes and DNA. What appears here as the V and J calls and clone size reflects TCRdb's work, not the paper's. The table for this sample lists some 15,000 distinct CDR3 sequences; roughly 21% of them were counted only once. The ten top clones hold around 82% of the sample.

Every patient had bone marrow sampled at the time of active disease. Isolation of bone marrow mononuclear cells was performed by Ficoll-Hypaque density gradient centrifugation. Myeloma plasma cells were removed and CD138-negative cells were collected by negative selection after labeling with CD138 magnetic microbeads on a MACS separator. Flow cytometry with CD138 antibodies on an Attune NxT was used to check how pure the isolated cells were. TRIzol reagent was used to extract total RNA, and a NanoDrop spectrophotometer was used to quantify the extracted RNA. For each patient, paired RNA-seq and IR-seq were run on the CD138-negative bone marrow sample from that patient. In regard to this clonotype: The antigen this receptor binds is unknown. Base qualities were left out, and no much larger clone turns up one base away.

CDR1 and CDR2, looked up from the germline V gene, are SGHRS and YFSETQ. The CDR3 goes from the cysteine to the phenylalanine over 14 residues. CDR3 DNA only is kept here, 42 bases in frame from base 1. V is shortened by 2 bases, J by 5 bases, and the region joining them spans 11 bases. The chain is assembled from TRBV5-1 and TRBJ1-5, with the D segment identity uncertain. The TCR was taken from a donor older than 35 with multiple myeloma. The source material was a population of CD138-negative cells sorted from bone marrow. In the paper's terms, the cell subset or site label means: bone marrow mononuclear cells depleted of CD138+ plasma/myeloma cells by negative magnetic selection. DNA sequence: TGCGCCAGCAGCTTCCCAGGATGGGATCAGCCCCAGCATTTT. This codes for CASSFPGWDQPQHF.